These 25 T cell receptor beta chains came from one sample sequenced in a study of blood T cell repertoires in COVID-19. Sequencing used immunoSEQ multiplex PCR; TCRdb keeps in-frame clones, though not all of them. In the table there are under 400,000 clones, approximately 86% of which are singletons. Sequencing was carried out using PBMCs or T cells enriched from blood (not recorded which). These receptors were obtained from a woman in her 40s with acute COVID-19.

V is TRBV19 and J is TRBJ2-4; weak D call: TRBD2 (6 bases). V dropped 1 base and J dropped 8 bases, with 12 bases sitting between them. The CDR3 has 14 residues. Germline V gene lookup returns CDR1 LNHDA and CDR2 SQIVND (reference sequence). The CDR3 reads CASSIGRTGDIQYF. CDR3 nucleotides: TGTGCCAGTAGTATAGGGCGGACGGGGGACATTCAGTACTTC.

This clone was detected once. The chain's CDR3 is CASSRDRGGNQPQHF. In DNA, the CDR3 is TGTGCCAGCAGCCGCGACAGGGGAGGCAATCAGCCCCAGCATTTT. This chain links TRBV6-5 with TRBJ1-5; 8 nucleotides agree with TRBD1. Germline CDR1 and CDR2: MNHEY and SVGAGI. V lost 6 bases, J lost 2 bases, and 6 bases stayed unmatched. The CDR3 is made up of 15 amino acids.

CDR3: CASSLGGREDGNTIYF. CDR3 in DNA: TGTGCCAGCAGCTTAGGTGGCAGGGAAGATGGAAACACCATATATTTT. The V and J genes are TRBV7-8 and TRBJ1-3; D perhaps matches TRBD1 (5 bases). The length of the CDR3 is 16 residues. Trimming stripped 1 base from V and 3 bases from J, with 13 bases between. CDR1 and CDR2 from the germline V gene are SGHVS and FQNEAQ.

This chain joins TRBV19 and TRBJ1-6, with D uncertain. Trimming shortened V by 6 bases and J by 5 bases, and 11 bases separated the two germline ends. Germline assignment: CDR1 LNHDA and CDR2 SQIVND (reference sequence). This CDR3 has 14 residues. This CDR3 reads CASSPRSDNSPLHF. CDR3 nucleotide sequence: TGTGCCAGTAGCCCCCGGTCCGATAATTCACCCCTCCACTTT.

This rearrangement joins TRBV6-5 to TRBJ1-5; no reliable D call. Germline-derived CDR1 and CDR2 are MNHEY and SVGAGI. Trimming removed 6 bases from V and 6 bases from J, with 15 bases in between. CDR3 length: 14 amino acids. CDR3 in DNA: TGTGCCAGCAGGGGCACCCCTCGTAGTCAGCCCCAGCATTTT. Its translation is CASRGTPRSQPQHF.

In this sample, this clone turned up a few times. This chain joins TRBV19 and TRBJ1-3, with 7 bases identical to TRBD1. From germline, CDR1 is LNHDA and CDR2 SQIVND (reference sequence). The junction had 14 bases not matched to a gene; V was cut back by 5 bases and J by 4 bases. This CDR3 contains 17 residues. The CDR3 is CASSSGDGRDSGNTIYF. The DNA for the CDR3 is TGTGCCAGTAGTTCCGGGGACGGTCGGGACAGCGGAAACACCATATATTTT.

The V gene is TRBV6-5, the J gene TRBJ1-1; TRBD1 matches at 9 bases. With 6 bases clipped from V and 4 bases from J, the junction kept 6 bases outside the gene matches. The CDR3 contains 14 residues. Germline lookup yields CDR1 MNHEY and CDR2 SVGAGI. CDR3 loop: CASSRGQGTTEAFF. The CDR3 nucleotides read TGTGCCAGCAGCCGTGGACAGGGGACCACTGAAGCTTTCTTT.

This chain links TRBV6-5 with TRBJ1-2, with a tentative D call TRBD1 (5 bases). The CDR3 runs to 14 residues. Germline V CDR1 and CDR2: MNHEY, SVGAGI. The V and J ends lost 6 bases and 2 bases respectively, with 13 bases between them. Here the CDR3 DNA reads TGTGCCAGCAGCCTCAGGGAGGGGAACTATGGCTACACCTTC. Residues: CASSLREGNYGYTF.

The chain recombines TRBV7-8 with TRBJ2-3; TRBD2 agrees at 7 bases. Germline CDR1 reads SGHVS; CDR2 reads FQNEAQ. The length of the CDR3 is 16 residues. The J segment lost 4 bases and the V segment lost 0 bases, leaving 7 bases of the junction unmatched. The CDR3 DNA follows: TGTGCCAGCAGCTTAGCGGGAGGCGGGAGCGCAGATACGCAGTATTTT. Translated, it gives CASSLAGGGSADTQYF.

The rearrangement uses TRBV4-2 and TRBJ2-1, with a possible D match to TRBD2 (6 bases). V lost 4 bases, J lost 0 bases, and 16 bases lay in between. The CDR3 has 17 amino acids. The germline CDR1 and CDR2 sequences are LGHNA and YNFKEQ. The CDR3: CASSRPGVGGSYNEQFF. The CDR3 DNA is TGTGCCAGCAGCCGACCTGGCGTGGGGGGCTCCTACAATGAGCAGTTCTTC.

This clone was observed a single time. The chain links TRBV6-1 to TRBJ2-3; D is possibly TRBD1 (6 bases). This CDR3 comprises 13 residues. CDR1 MNHNS and CDR2 SASEGT come from the germline V gene. V lost 3 bases, J lost 7 bases, and 11 bases lay in between. The CDR3 DNA is TGTGCCAGCAGTGAGGGTGGGGGCAATACGCAGTATTTT. It specifies CASSEGGGNTQYF.

This chain links TRBV29-1 with TRBJ1-3; 9 bases match TRBD1. The CDR3 totals 16 residues. Germline V gene data show CDR1 as SQVTM and CDR2 as ANQGSEA. Here the CDR3 reads CSAAGQGFSSGNTIYF. CDR3 nucleotide sequence: TGCAGTGCTGCGGGACAGGGATTTAGCTCTGGAAACACCATATATTTT.

V and J are TRBV9 and TRBJ1-3; D gene unclear. V dropped 0 bases and J dropped 6 bases, with 13 bases sitting between them. The length of the CDR3 is 15 residues. Germline V gene sequence: CDR1 SGDLS, CDR2 YYNGEE. CDR3 amino acids: CASSVGALLENTIYF. As DNA, the CDR3 is TGTGCCAGCAGCGTAGGGGCGCTTTTGGAAAACACCATATATTTT.

The chain recombines TRBV12-3 or TRBV12-4 with TRBJ2-3; no firm D call. CDR3 length: 13 amino acids. V shed 5 bases and J shed 6 bases, with 12 bases lying between them. CDR3 loop: CASSPNRWDTQYF. The DNA of the CDR3 is TGTGCCAGCAGTCCTAACCGTTGGGATACGCAGTATTTT.

The chain recombines TRBV4-1 with TRBJ1-5, with D unclear. Trimming left V 3 bases short and J 7 bases short, with 13 bases between. Germline CDR1 and CDR2: MGHRA and YSYEKL. The CDR3 is 14 amino acids. The CDR3 nucleotides are TGCGCCAGCAGCCAGCGGCAGCTTGGGCAGCCCCAGCATTTT. Its translation is CASSQRQLGQPQHF.

The chain couples TRBV19 to TRBJ2-4; D is ambiguous. Looked up from germline, CDR1 is LNHDA and CDR2 is SQIVND (reference sequence). Trimming took off 7 bases at V and 6 bases at J, with 10 bases between the two ends. CDR3 length equals 12 residues. DNA for the CDR3: TGTGCCAGTATTAACTCTAGAAACATTCAGTACTTC. Its protein product is CASINSRNIQYF.

This clone has only one observation. The rearrangement uses TRBV9 and TRBJ1-5, with D perhaps TRBD1 (5 bases). Trimming pared 0 bases from V and 7 bases from J, leaving 8 bases between. The CDR3 runs 13 residues. CDR1 and CDR2 (germline): SGDLS, YYNGEE. CDR3 loop: CASSVVPGQPQHF. In nucleotides, the CDR3 is TGTGCCAGCAGCGTAGTCCCAGGGCAGCCCCAGCATTTT.

The chain links TRBV4-1 to TRBJ1-2, with a possible D match to TRBD1 (5 bases). The CDR3 covers 14 residues. Per the germline V gene, CDR1 is MGHRA and CDR2 is YSYEKL. V lost 1 base to trimming and J lost 2 bases, with 8 bases between them. CDR3 in amino acids: CASSQGQWNYGYTF. The CDR3 DNA follows: TGCGCCAGCAGCCAAGGACAGTGGAACTATGGCTACACCTTC.

V gene TRBV28 combines with J gene TRBJ2-2, with D perhaps matching TRBD1 (6 bases). The ends were cut back, 4 bases at V and 1 base at J, with 13 bases in the middle. CDR3 length: 16 residues. The germline CDR1 and CDR2 sequences are MDHEN and SYDVKM. For the CDR3, the DNA is TGTGCCAGCAGTTACCCGGGGACAAAGAACACCGGGGAGCTGTTTTTT. Protein: CASSYPGTKNTGELFF.

The rearrangement uses TRBV4-3 and TRBJ2-7; TRBD2 agrees at 7 bases. J gave up 4 bases and V 6 bases, and 27 bases lay outside the gene matches. CDR1 is LGHNA, CDR2 YSLEER, per germline. The CDR3 extends over 20 amino acids. This CDR3 reads CASSQISRDYPAIFLYEQYF. DNA for the CDR3: TGCGCCAGCAGTCAGATAAGCCGGGACTACCCTGCTATTTTCTTGTACGAGCAGTACTTC.

The chain combines TRBV27 with TRBJ2-7; 7 nucleotides agree with TRBD2. CDR3 size: 16 residues. The V gene's germline CDR1 is MNHEY and CDR2 SMNVEV (reference sequence). With V trimmed by 7 bases and J by 1 base, 13 bases remained unmatched. DNA of the CDR3: TGTGCCAGCAATCCATCCAGGGCTAGCGGTTCCTACGAGCAGTACTTC. Its protein is CASNPSRASGSYEQYF.

This chain links TRBV6-5 with TRBJ1-3; possible D gene TRBD1, 5 bases. CDR1 and CDR2 (germline): MNHEY, SVGAGI. CDR3 length: 13 amino acids. V was trimmed by 4 bases and J by 6 bases, leaving 10 bases between them. In DNA, the CDR3 is TGTGCCAGCAGTTCAGGGCTCGCAAACACCATATATTTT. Its protein product is CASSSGLANTIYF.

The chain joins TRBV7-2 to TRBJ2-5, with D possibly TRBD1 on 5 matching bases. Germline V gene data show CDR1 as SGHTA and CDR2 as FQGNSA. Trimming removed 7 bases from V and 7 bases from J, with 13 bases in between. CDR3 length: 12 residues. The CDR3 DNA sequence: TGTGCCAGCACCATACCTAGGGGGACCCAGTACTTC. This translates into CASTIPRGTQYF.

V usage is TRBV11-2 and J usage is TRBJ2-7; no firm D call. V lost 2 bases and J 8 bases, leaving 10 bases between the germline ends. Germline V gene lookup returns CDR1 SGHAT and CDR2 FQNNGV. The CDR3 spans 12 residues. For the CDR3, the DNA is TGTGCCAGCAGCTTAAGTACCCCTAAGCAGTACTTC. Translating gives CASSLSTPKQYF.

This chain connects TRBV29-1 to TRBJ1-1, with D maybe TRBD1 (6 bases). V shed 7 bases and J shed 1 base, with 22 bases lying between them. CDR3 length: 16 amino acids. CDR1 and CDR2 (germline): SQVTM, ANQGSEA. CDR3 sequence reads: CSGRWGGPGANTEAFF. The CDR3 coding sequence is TGCAGCGGGAGGTGGGGGGGCCCAGGTGCGAACACTGAAGCTTTCTTT.